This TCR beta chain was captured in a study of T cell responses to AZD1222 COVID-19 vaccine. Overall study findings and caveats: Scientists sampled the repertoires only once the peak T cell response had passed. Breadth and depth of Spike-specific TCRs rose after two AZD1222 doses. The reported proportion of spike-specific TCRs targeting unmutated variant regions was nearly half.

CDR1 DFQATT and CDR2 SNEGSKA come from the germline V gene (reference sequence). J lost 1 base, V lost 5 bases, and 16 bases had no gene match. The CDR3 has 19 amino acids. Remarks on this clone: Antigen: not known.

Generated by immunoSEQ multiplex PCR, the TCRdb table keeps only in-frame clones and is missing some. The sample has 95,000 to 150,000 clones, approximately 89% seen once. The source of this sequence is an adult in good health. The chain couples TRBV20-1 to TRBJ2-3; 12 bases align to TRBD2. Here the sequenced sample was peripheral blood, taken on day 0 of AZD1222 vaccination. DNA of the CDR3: TGCAGTGCTTGTGACCCCGCGACTAGCGGGGGACCGGGCACAGATACGCAGTATTTT. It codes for CSACDPATSGGPGTDTQYF.